The 18 T cell receptor beta chains below were found in one sample sequenced in a study of blood T cell repertoires in COVID-19. Sequenced by immunoSEQ multiplex PCR; TCRdb stores in-frame clones only, minus some. The sample lists roughly 250,000 clones; just over 90% were seen once. The sample was PBMCs or T cells enriched from blood (not recorded which). These receptors all stem from a woman aged 40 to 55 with acute COVID-19.

V and J are TRBV5-5 and TRBJ1-1; D gene unclear. The V gene lost 1 base and the J gene lost 1 base, with 11 bases spanning the gap. The CDR3 is made up of 15 amino acids. Germline CDR1 and CDR2: SGHKS and YYEKEE (reference sequence). CDR3 sequence: CASSLSAGPNTEAFF. The CDR3 coding sequence is TGTGCCAGCAGCTTGAGTGCAGGCCCGAACACTGAAGCTTTCTTT.

The gene calls are TRBV7-2 and TRBJ1-4, with D hard to call. The germline V and J ends were trimmed by 2 bases and 0 bases, with 7 bases remaining between them. CDR3 size: 15 residues. CDR1 is SGHTA and CDR2 is FQGNSA in the germline V gene. CDR3 bases: TGTGCCAGCAGCTTATCACGAGCAACTAATGAAAAACTGTTTTTT. It codes for CASSLSRATNEKLFF. Filled out from reference TRBV7-2 and TRBJ1-4, the complete variable domain reads GAGVSQSPSNKVTEKGKDVELRCDPISGHTALYWYRQSLGQGLEFLIYFQGNSAPDKSGLPSDRFSAERTGGSVSTLTIQRTQQEDSAVYLCASSLSRATNEKLFFGSGTQLSVL.

The chain links TRBV5-8 to TRBJ2-5; 9 nucleotides align to TRBD2. The germline V gene has CDR1 SGHTS and CDR2 YDEGEE. V trimming: 0 bases; J trimming: 7 bases; junction bases outside the gene matches: 10. This CDR3 has 16 residues. This CDR3 is CASSLAPLAGTGTQYF. In nucleotides, the CDR3 is TGTGCCAGCAGCTTGGCACCTCTAGCGGGAACGGGGACCCAGTACTTC.

V usage is TRBV11-2 and J usage is TRBJ1-1; no definite D call. The CDR3 loop spans 12 amino acids. V dropped 2 bases and J dropped 3 bases, with 4 bases sitting between them. Germline V gene lookup returns CDR1 SGHAT and CDR2 FQNNGV. CDR3 in DNA: TGTGCCAGCAGCTTACAGTACACTGAAGCTTTCTTT. This codes for CASSLQYTEAFF. The whole variable domain, remainder taken from reference TRBV11-2 and TRBJ1-1, is EAGVAQSPRYKIIEKRQSVAFWCNPISGHATLYWYQQILGQGPKLLIQFQNNGVVDDSQLPKDRFSAERLKGVDSTLKIQPAKLEDSAVYLCASSLQYTEAFFGQGTRLTVV.

The chain combines TRBV19 with TRBJ2-4; 7 bases match TRBD1. This CDR3 comprises 17 residues. V lost 1 base to trimming and J lost 1 base; unmatched junction nucleotides: 7. Germline V gene data show CDR1 as LNHDA and CDR2 as SQIVND (reference sequence). Written as DNA, the CDR3 is TGTGCCAGTAGTATAGGAAGGGACAGACTTGCCAAAAACATTCAGTACTTC. Translation gives CASSIGRDRLAKNIQYF.

V is TRBV5-4 and J is TRBJ2-7; tentatively, D is TRBD2 (6 bases). The germline V gene has CDR1 SGHNT and CDR2 YYREEE (reference sequence). The CDR3 contains 15 residues. Trimming removed 4 bases from V and 2 bases from J, with 16 bases in between. The CDR3 DNA reads as TGTGCCAGCAGCCTTATGCGGGACCAACCCTACGAGCAGTACTTC. Amino acids: CASSLMRDQPYEQYF.

The rearrangement links TRBV18 to TRBJ1-1; TRBD1 matches 7 bases. CDR3 length: 14 residues. CDR1 is KGHSH and CDR2 is LQKENI in the germline V gene. V dropped 2 bases and J dropped 3; count of bases not matched to a gene: 3. This chain's CDR3 is CASSPGQDYTEAFF. The CDR3 DNA is TGTGCCAGCTCACCAGGACAGGACTACACTGAAGCTTTCTTT.

The chain carries TRBV4-2 and TRBJ2-1; 8 bases line up with TRBD1. CDR1 and CDR2 (germline): LGHNA, YNFKEQ. The CDR3 has 18 residues. Trimming cost V 3 bases and J 8 bases; bases outside gene matches: 18. CDR3 in DNA: TGTGCCAGCAGCCACCCGGCAGGAGTGGACAGGGCCGTCCATGAGCAGTTCTTC. Its translation is CASSHPAGVDRAVHEQFF.

J is TRBJ2-4 and V is TRBV6-5; the D is unclear. Germline CDR1 MNHEY, CDR2 SVGAGI. CDR3 length: 13 amino acids. Trimming stripped 3 bases from V and 7 bases from J, with 10 bases between. DNA for the CDR3: TGTGCCAGCAGTTATTCTATCGGGAACATTCAGTACTTC. Its translation is CASSYSIGNIQYF.

The rearrangement links TRBV7-9 to TRBJ1-1; the D gene is possibly TRBD1 (5 bases). This CDR3 contains 15 residues. V was shortened by 0 bases and J by 7 bases, with 15 bases between the two germline ends. Germline V lookup: CDR1 SEHNR, CDR2 FQNEAQ (reference sequence). The CDR3 region is CASSLAFVRGGEAFF. As DNA, the CDR3 is TGTGCCAGCAGCTTAGCCTTCGTTCGGGGGGGTGAAGCTTTCTTT.

The chain is built from TRBV28 and TRBJ1-2; D unresolved. Trimming removed 1 base at V and 8 bases at J, with 11 bases between. CDR3 size: 13 residues. CDR1 and CDR2 from the germline V gene are MDHEN and SYDVKM. CDR3 sequence reads: CASSLSGEQGYTF. CDR3 DNA sequence: TGTGCCAGCAGTTTATCCGGGGAACAGGGCTACACCTTC.

This clone has only one observation. The chain uses TRBV3-1 (or the pseudogene TRBV3-2) and TRBJ1-2, with D unresolved. The CDR3 consists of 13 residues. Trimming stripped 8 bases from V and 5 bases from J, with 15 bases between. The germline V gene encodes CDR1 LGHDT and CDR2 YNNKEL (reference sequence). The DNA for the CDR3 is TGTGCCAGCGCACCGGGAGGGAGGTATGGCTACACCTTC. Encoded protein: CASAPGGRYGYTF.

This chain connects TRBV7-9 to TRBJ1-2; D not certain. The length of the CDR3 is 14 residues. V gave up 5 bases and J gave up 2 bases, with 12 bases separating them. CDR1 and CDR2 (germline): SEHNR, FQNEAQ (reference sequence). CDR3: CASSLGGRNYGYTF. The CDR3 DNA reads TGTGCCAGCAGCCTAGGAGGCAGAAACTATGGCTACACCTTC.

This clone has only one observation. The genes are TRBV5-8 and TRBJ2-3; D is perhaps TRBD1 (8 bases). Germline V gene data show CDR1 as SGHTS and CDR2 as YDEGEE. The CDR3 is made up of 16 amino acids. Trimming removed 5 bases at V and 4 bases at J, with 20 bases between. The CDR3 protein is CASSKRQGRVPDTQYF. The CDR3 region has the DNA TGTGCCAGCAGTAAGAGACAGGGGAGGGTCCCAGATACGCAGTATTTT.

Concerning this clone: Other DNA sequences in the same sample also yield this CDR3. The chain combines TRBV5-1 with TRBJ1-6; 8 bases fit TRBD1. CDR3 length: 15 residues. J gave up 10 bases and V 0 bases, and 6 bases lay outside the gene matches. The germline V gene has CDR1 SGHRS and CDR2 YFSETQ. CDR3: CASSLDGQGNSPLHF. The CDR3 bases are TGCGCCAGCAGCTTGGATGGACAGGGAAACTCACCCCTCCACTTT. Combining the CDR3 with reference TRBV5-1 and TRBJ1-6 gives the whole variable domain KAGVTQTPRYLIKTRGQQVTLSCSPISGHRSVSWYQQTPGQGLQFLFEYFSETQRNKGNFPGRFSGRQFSNSRSEMNVSTLELGDSALYLCASSLDGQGNSPLHFGNGTRLTVT.

The CDR3 spells CASRGTGRETQYF. In DNA form, the CDR3 reads TGTGCCAGCAGGGGGACAGGGAGGGAGACCCAGTACTTC. This chain links TRBV3-1 (or the pseudogene TRBV3-2) with TRBJ2-5; 9 bases match TRBD1. Germline values: CDR1 LGHDT, CDR2 YNNKEL (reference sequence). The CDR3 is 13 amino acids. The ends lost 6 bases at V and 5 bases at J; junction bases unmatched: 4.

V is TRBV6-5 and J is TRBJ1-1; no clear D gene. The CDR3 is 11 amino acids. Trimming took 7 bases from V and 6 from J, leaving 9 bases between them. Germline CDR1 and CDR2: MNHEY and SVGAGI. The CDR3 spells CASKSRAEAFF. The CDR3 bases are TGTGCCAGCAAATCCCGGGCTGAAGCTTTCTTT.

The rearrangement uses TRBV7-9 and TRBJ2-5; tentatively, D is TRBD1 (6 bases). V was shortened by 8 bases and J by 2 bases, with 18 bases between the two germline ends. Germline V CDR1 and CDR2: SEHNR, FQNEAQ (reference sequence). This CDR3 is built from 15 residues. The CDR3 loop reads CASGVGTTLQETQYF. DNA of the CDR3: TGTGCCAGCGGGGTTGGGACAACCCTTCAAGAGACCCAGTACTTC.